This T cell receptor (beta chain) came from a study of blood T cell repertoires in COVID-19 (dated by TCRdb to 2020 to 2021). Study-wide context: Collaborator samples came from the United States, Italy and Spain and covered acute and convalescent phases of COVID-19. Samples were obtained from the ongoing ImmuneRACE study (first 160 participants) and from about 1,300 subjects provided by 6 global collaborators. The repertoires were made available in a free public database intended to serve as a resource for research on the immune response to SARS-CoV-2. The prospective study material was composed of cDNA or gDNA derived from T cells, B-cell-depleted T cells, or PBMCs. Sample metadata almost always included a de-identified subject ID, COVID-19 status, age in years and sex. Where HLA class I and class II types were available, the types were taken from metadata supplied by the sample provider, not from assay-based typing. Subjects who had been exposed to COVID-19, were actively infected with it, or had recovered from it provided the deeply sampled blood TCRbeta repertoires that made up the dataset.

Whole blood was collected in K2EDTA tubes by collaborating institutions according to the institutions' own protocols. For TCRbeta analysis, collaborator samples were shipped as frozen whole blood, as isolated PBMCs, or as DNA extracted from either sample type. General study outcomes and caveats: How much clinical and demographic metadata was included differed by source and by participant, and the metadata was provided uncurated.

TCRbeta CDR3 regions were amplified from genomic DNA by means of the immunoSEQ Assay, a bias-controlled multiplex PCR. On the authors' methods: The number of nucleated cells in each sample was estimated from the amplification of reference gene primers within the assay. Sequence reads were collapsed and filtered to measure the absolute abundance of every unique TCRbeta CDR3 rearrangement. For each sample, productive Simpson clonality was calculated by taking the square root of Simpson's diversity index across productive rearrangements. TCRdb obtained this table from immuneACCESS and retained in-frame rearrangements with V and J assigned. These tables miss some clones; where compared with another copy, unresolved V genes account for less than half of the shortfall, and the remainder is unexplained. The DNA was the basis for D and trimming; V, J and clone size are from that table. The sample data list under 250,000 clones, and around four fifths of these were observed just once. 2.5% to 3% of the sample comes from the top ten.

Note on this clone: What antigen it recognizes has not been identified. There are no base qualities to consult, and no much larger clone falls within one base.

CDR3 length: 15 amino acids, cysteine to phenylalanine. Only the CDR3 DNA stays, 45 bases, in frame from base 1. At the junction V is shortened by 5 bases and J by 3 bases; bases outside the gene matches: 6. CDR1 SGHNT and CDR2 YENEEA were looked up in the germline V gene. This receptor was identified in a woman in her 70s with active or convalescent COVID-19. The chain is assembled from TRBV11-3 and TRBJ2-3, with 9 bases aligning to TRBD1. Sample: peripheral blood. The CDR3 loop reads CASSLRQGGTDTQYF. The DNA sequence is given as TGTGCCAGCAGCCTACGACAGGGGGGGACAGATACGCAGTATTTT.